Listed below are T cell receptor beta chains from one sample, sequenced in a study of identical twins. TCRdb ran MiXCR on the 5' RACE reads and lists one entry per CDR3 protein. The sample records 1.5 million to 2 million distinct CDR3 sequences, less than 35% being singletons. Sequenced: cord blood. These receptors all come from a newborn girl in good health. Each CDR3 is given with its conserved first and last residue.

V	J	CDR3
TRBV19	TRBJ1-2	CARTGPNYGYTF
TRBV20-1	TRBJ2-7	CSAKAGTSYEQYF
TRBV14	TRBJ2-1	CASSLGSHVVGTTPWFF
TRBV7-9	TRBJ1-1	CASTPHMNTEAFF
TRBV6-5	TRBJ1-2	CASSYFGPRGYGYTF
TRBV15	TRBJ1-1	CATSRLGLSTGNTEAFF
TRBV28	TRBJ2-1	CASSLRRGYGNEQFF
TRBV6-1	TRBJ2-4	CASRSFPRTAKNIQYF
TRBV5-1	TRBJ2-2	CASSRTGFAGELFF
TRBV4-1	TRBJ2-1	CASSQPLGGSNEQFF
TRBV6-2/TRBV6-3	TRBJ1-5	CASSYKRNGQPQHF
TRBV20-1	TRBJ1-1	CSAKKGSNTEAFF
TRBV6-6	TRBJ2-2	CASSYSIWGGELFF
TRBV4-1	TRBJ2-7	CASSQVRDAYYEQYF
TRBV3-1	TRBJ2-7	CASSQELVGGYEQYF
TRBV20-1	TRBJ1-2	CSARGFRPPWDYGYTF
TRBV7-2	TRBJ1-6	CASTGPGRFNSPLHF
TRBV10-3	TRBJ2-7	CAITSRGPAYEQYF
TRBV12-5	TRBJ2-1	CASGLVLGDKRGNEQFF
TRBV7-2	TRBJ2-5	CASSLAGSSGRHGETQYF
TRBV20-1	TRBJ2-4	CSANRGAVAKNIQYF
TRBV6-4	TRBJ2-3	CASSDSSPSGRGADTQYF
TRBV7-8	TRBJ1-1	CASSFYGSEAFF
TRBV20-1	TRBJ2-2	CSASVLANTGELFF
TRBV20-1	TRBJ2-7	CSARVDGSYEQYF
TRBV29-1	TRBJ2-1	CSVVRANEQFF
TRBV9	TRBJ2-7	CASSATSGNYEQYF
TRBV20-1	TRBJ2-7	CSARTNNYEQYF
TRBV12-3/TRBV12-4	TRBJ2-1	CASSFRRSSPSNEQFF
TRBV5-1	TRBJ2-1	CASSLAPSGTYNEQFF
TRBV4-1	TRBJ1-1	CASSQIWNRSGEAFF
TRBV6-1	TRBJ2-7	CAITKAGVVNEQYF
TRBV20-1	TRBJ2-5	CSALTSGRRETQYF
TRBV9	TRBJ2-7	CASSVELGYRDEQYF
TRBV11-2	TRBJ2-7	CASSLERLAGGLPYEQYF
TRBV5-1	TRBJ2-2	CASSLARPGELFF
TRBV11-2	TRBJ2-5	CASSLVFSGEETQYF
TRBV6-6	TRBJ1-5	CASRRLMGSEDNQPQHF
TRBV5-1	TRBJ1-2	CASSQGLSNYGYIF
TRBV15	TRBJ2-1	CATSRALAGGAEQFF
TRBV7-2	TRBJ2-1	CASSLPGLAGREQFF
TRBV29-1	TRBJ1-4	CSVDRRRKPKKLFF
TRBV20-1	TRBJ1-4	CSARRQGPTKSEKLFF
TRBV7-2	TRBJ2-4	CASSLVGSAYNEQYF
TRBV12-3/TRBV12-4	TRBJ2-7	CASSFGGGIYEQYF
TRBV27	TRBJ2-4	CASSRSAKNIQYF
TRBV7-2	TRBJ2-1	CASSPGATSFEQFF
TRBV12-3/TRBV12-4	TRBJ2-1	CASSPFSGSLSYNEQFF
TRBV20-1	TRBJ2-5	CSASKSRGAWKTQYF
TRBV27	TRBJ2-3	CASSLNPATDTQYF
TRBV5-1	TRBJ2-3	CASSYGLAGGLGTDTQYF
TRBV15	TRBJ2-3	CATSRGTSGSTDTQYF
TRBV29-1	TRBJ2-3	CSVEEGGPDTQYF
TRBV12-3/TRBV12-4	TRBJ2-1	CASRNRGGNEQFF
TRBV4-1	TRBJ2-7	CASSQVHRGSYEQYF
TRBV20-1	TRBJ1-5	CSARDTGQRQPQHF
TRBV7-9	TRBJ1-2	CASSPQRLRYGYTF
TRBV19	TRBJ1-1	CASSERDNTEAFF
TRBV6-1	TRBJ1-5	CASWMTGGGQPQHF
TRBV28	TRBJ1-5	CASSLPPGGGQGYSNQPQHF